This T cell receptor beta chain was observed in a study of cytomegalovirus exposure and HLA in healthy donors. 13 Jbeta primers and 60 Vbeta primers were used for the PCR. Assay: immunoSEQ multiplex PCR; the TCRdb copy retains only in-frame clones and omits some. This table holds about 160,000 clones, 70% to 90% found once. Study results and limitations: An analysis that was carried out later associated about 17,000 TCR beta sequences with HLA alleles at 0.05 false discovery rate. Presence/absence analyses took donor sequencing depth as roughly uniform.

For this clone: The target antigen is unknown.

This CDR3 contains 16 residues. Germline assignment: CDR1 SGHTA and CDR2 FQGTGA. V lost 4 bases, J lost 6 bases, and 10 bases stayed unmatched. The sample taken for sequencing was PBMCs. This clonotype was sampled from a woman in her 30s in good health and CMV-seronegative. The chain couples TRBV7-3 to TRBJ2-1, with TRBD2 matching 9 bases. The CDR3 loop is CASSSSLSGRINEQFF. DNA of the CDR3: TGTGCCAGCAGCTCTTCGCTTAGCGGGAGAATCAATGAGCAGTTCTTC.